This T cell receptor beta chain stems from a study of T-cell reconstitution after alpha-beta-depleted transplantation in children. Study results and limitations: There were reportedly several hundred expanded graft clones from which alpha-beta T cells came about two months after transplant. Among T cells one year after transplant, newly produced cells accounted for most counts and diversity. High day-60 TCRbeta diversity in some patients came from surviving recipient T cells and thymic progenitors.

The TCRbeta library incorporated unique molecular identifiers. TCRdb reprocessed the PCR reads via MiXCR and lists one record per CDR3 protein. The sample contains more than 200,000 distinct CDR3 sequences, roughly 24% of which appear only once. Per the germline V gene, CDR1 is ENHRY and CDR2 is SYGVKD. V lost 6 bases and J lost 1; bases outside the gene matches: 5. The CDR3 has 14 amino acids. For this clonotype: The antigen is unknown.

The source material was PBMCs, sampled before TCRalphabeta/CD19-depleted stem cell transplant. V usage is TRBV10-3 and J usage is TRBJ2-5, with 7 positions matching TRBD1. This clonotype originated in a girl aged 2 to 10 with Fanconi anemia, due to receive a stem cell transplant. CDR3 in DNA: TGTGCCATCAGCCCGACAGGGTCCCAAGAGACCCAGTACTTC. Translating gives CAISPTGSQETQYF.